These 21 T cell receptor beta chains share one sample of origin, sequenced in a study of blood T cell repertoires in COVID-19. Repertoires were generated with immunoSEQ multiplex PCR, while TCRdb's copy carries only in-frame clones and drops some. The sample shows 95,000 to 120,000 clones, approximately 81% of them seen only once. Material: peripheral blood. All receptors come from a man in his fifties with acute or convalescent COVID-19.

The V gene is TRBV3-1 (or the pseudogene TRBV3-2), the J gene TRBJ2-5, with 7 bases aligning to TRBD1. This CDR3 has 15 amino acids. CDR1 is LGHDT, CDR2 YNNKEL, per germline (reference sequence). J was trimmed by 3 bases and V by 3 bases; bases with no gene match: 7. CDR3 nucleotides: TGTGCCAGCAGCCAGCCGGGACAGAATAAAGAGACCCAGTACTTC. It specifies CASSQPGQNKETQYF.

The V call is TRBV15, the J call TRBJ2-2; 9 bases match TRBD1. V shed 3 bases, J shed 6 bases, and the junction held 11 bases outside the gene matches. CDR3 length: 17 amino acids. Germline values: CDR1 LNHNV, CDR2 YYDKDF (reference sequence). The CDR3, as DNA: TGTGCCACCAGCAGGTGGGGACAGGGACGTAGTCCCGGGGAGCTGTTTTTT. Protein product: CATSRWGQGRSPGELFF.

The chain uses TRBV5-5 and TRBJ2-1; possible D gene TRBD2, 5 bases. Trimming removed 4 bases at V and 5 bases at J, with 19 bases between. This CDR3 spans 16 amino acids. CDR1 and CDR2 (germline): SGHKS, YYEKEE (reference sequence). CDR3 sequence: CASSRSSGIGNNEQFF. The CDR3 coding sequence is TGTGCCAGCAGCAGAAGCTCCGGGATAGGGAACAATGAGCAGTTCTTC. The full variable domain, rest sourced from reference TRBV5-5 and TRBJ2-1, is DAGVTQSPTHLIKTRGQQVTLRCSPISGHKSVSWYQQVLGQGPQFIFQYYEKEERGRGNFPDRFSARQFPNYSSELNVNALLLGDSALYLCASSRSSGIGNNEQFFGPGTRLTVL.

This chain connects TRBV7-8 to TRBJ1-3; D unclear. The V gene lost 5 bases and the J gene lost 4 bases, with 9 bases spanning the gap. The germline V gene encodes CDR1 SGHVS and CDR2 FQNEAQ. This CDR3 is built from 13 residues. The chain's CDR3 is CASSPGGGNTIYF. The CDR3 region has the DNA TGTGCCAGCAGCCCGGGCGGGGGAAACACCATATATTTT.

The chain links TRBV3-1 (or the pseudogene TRBV3-2) to TRBJ1-1; 7 bases fit TRBD1. Germline V gives CDR1 LGHDT, CDR2 YNNKEL (reference sequence). V was clipped by 1 base and J by 2 bases; unmatched bases: 7. This CDR3 has 16 amino acids. The CDR3 is CASSQVGQTFNTEAFF. CDR3 DNA: TGTGCCAGCAGCCAAGTGGGACAGACTTTCAACACTGAAGCTTTCTTT.

This clone was observed a single time. V and J are TRBV6-5 and TRBJ1-3, with 7 positions matching TRBD1. Germline CDR1 is MNHEY and CDR2 is SVGAGI. V trimming: 6 bases; J trimming: 8 bases; junction bases outside the gene matches: 7. The CDR3 is 13 residues long. The CDR3 nucleotides are TGTGCCAGCAGATACAGGGGATCGGACACCATATATTTT. Amino acids: CASRYRGSDTIYF.

This clone has just one count. The chain has TRBV5-6 and TRBJ2-1; D call uncertain. Trimming stripped 4 bases from V and 0 bases from J, with 11 bases between. Germline assignment: CDR1 SGHDT and CDR2 YYEEEE. The CDR3 spans 15 residues. In nucleotides, the CDR3 is TGTGCCAGCAGCCCCGGTCCTAGCTCCTACAATGAGCAGTTCTTC. It codes for CASSPGPSSYNEQFF.

This clone was detected only a few times. The chain uses TRBV18 and TRBJ2-2, with TRBD1 as a possible D gene (6 bases). This CDR3 has 16 amino acids. V gave up 1 base and J gave up 1 base, with 10 bases separating them. The V gene's germline CDR1 is KGHSH and CDR2 LQKENI. CDR3 bases: TGTGCCAGCTCACCACTTTGGGGGCGGAACACCGGGGAGCTGTTTTTT. This translates into CASSPLWGRNTGELFF.

The J gene is TRBJ1-1, the V gene TRBV4-1; D is possibly TRBD1 (6 bases). Trimming stripped 3 bases from V and 1 base from J, with 9 bases between. This CDR3 has 14 amino acids. Germline lookup yields CDR1 MGHRA and CDR2 YSYEKL. CDR3 residues: CASSQGQGNTEAFF. CDR3 coding DNA: TGCGCCAGCAGCCAGGGACAAGGGAACACTGAAGCTTTCTTT.

The chain has TRBV5-4 and TRBJ1-3; D perhaps matches TRBD1 (5 bases). This CDR3 has 15 residues. The germline V and J ends were trimmed by 6 bases and 2 bases, with 15 bases remaining between them. Germline V lookup: CDR1 SGHNT, CDR2 YYREEE (reference sequence). The CDR3 DNA follows: TGTGCCAGCACCCTGAGTGCAGGGCCTGGAAACACCATATATTTT. Translated, it gives CASTLSAGPGNTIYF.

This chain connects TRBV2 to TRBJ1-1; no reliable D call. The germline CDR1 and CDR2 sequences are SNHLY and FYNNEI. Trimming took off 6 bases at V and 3 bases at J, with 8 bases between the two ends. The CDR3 consists of 12 residues. The CDR3 sequence is CASRRRYTEAFF. DNA for the CDR3: TGTGCCAGCAGGAGGAGGTACACTGAAGCTTTCTTT.

This chain connects TRBV4-1 to TRBJ1-5; D remains ambiguous. This CDR3 has 15 residues. The germline gives CDR1 MGHRA, CDR2 YSYEKL. Trimming removed 1 base at V and 3 bases at J, with 10 bases between. The CDR3 loop is CASSQVRQPNQPQHF. For the CDR3, the DNA is TGCGCCAGCAGCCAAGTCAGGCAGCCCAATCAGCCCCAGCATTTT.

The chain couples TRBV11-2 to TRBJ1-2; 9 bases align to TRBD1. The CDR3 is 14 amino acids. Trimming took 1 base from V and 3 from J; bases not matched to a gene: 0. Germline CDR1 reads SGHAT; CDR2 reads FQNNGV. CDR3 nucleotide sequence: TGTGCCAGCAGCTTAGGGACAGGGGACTATGGCTACACCTTC. Translation: CASSLGTGDYGYTF.

This clone has only a few counts. V and J are TRBV10-3 and TRBJ2-7; D is possibly TRBD2 (6 bases). Germline CDR1 and CDR2: ENHRY and SYGVKD. CDR3 length equals 14 residues. Trimming took off 4 bases at V and 0 bases at J, with 10 bases between the two ends. DNA of the CDR3: TGTGCCATCAGTGGGGGGGATTACTCCTACGAGCAGTACTTC. This gives the protein CAISGGDYSYEQYF.

This chain links TRBV6-5 with TRBJ2-3; the D is unclear. From germline, CDR1 is MNHEY and CDR2 SVGAGI. The CDR3 consists of 14 residues. V shed 4 bases and J shed 2 bases, with 10 bases lying between them. The CDR3, as DNA: TGTGCCAGCAGTTTCATTAAGCACACAGATACGCAGTATTTT. Amino acids: CASSFIKHTDTQYF.

The chain combines TRBV7-8 with TRBJ1-1; D not resolved. Germline CDR1 is SGHVS and CDR2 is FQNEAQ. Trimming removed 5 bases from V and 8 bases from J, with 15 bases in between. This CDR3 has 13 residues. The CDR3 DNA reads TGTGCCAGCAGCGCTTTAGGTGGGCTGGAAGCTTTCTTT. Its protein product is CASSALGGLEAFF. The whole variable domain, remainder taken from reference TRBV7-8 and TRBJ1-1, is GAGVSQSPRYKVAKRGQDVALRCDPISGHVSLFWYQQALGQGPEFLTYFQNEAQLDKSGLPSDRFFAERPEGSVSTLKIQRTQQEDSAVYLCASSALGGLEAFFGQGTRLTVV.

The genes are TRBV19 and TRBJ2-1; a possible D gene is TRBD2 (7 bases). Per germline, CDR1 LNHDA and CDR2 SQIVND (reference sequence). The V gene lost 10 bases and the J gene lost 4 bases, with 23 bases spanning the gap. CDR3 size: 16 residues. CDR3 in DNA: TGTGCCACCTCAACTGGGAGGGGGGGGCCGTACAATGAGCAGTTCTTC. Translated, it gives CATSTGRGGPYNEQFF.

This clone has just a few counts. The chain joins TRBV5-4 to TRBJ1-4; perhaps TRBD1 as D (6 bases). Trimming shortened V by 3 bases and J by 8 bases, and 23 bases separated the two germline ends. CDR1 is SGHNT, CDR2 YYREEE, per germline (reference sequence). The CDR3 is made up of 17 amino acids. The CDR3 coding sequence is TGTGCCAGCAGCTGGAATGGCAGGGGTCGTATTAGCGAAAAACTGTTTTTT. Its protein is CASSWNGRGRISEKLFF.

The chain employs TRBV2 and TRBJ1-4, with no clear D. This CDR3 contains 13 residues. Per germline, CDR1 SNHLY and CDR2 FYNNEI. V was clipped by 4 bases and J by 3 bases, with 6 bases between them. As DNA, the CDR3 is TGTGCCAGCAGTGTAAAGCCTAATGAAAAACTGTTTTTT. Translated: CASSVKPNEKLFF. The whole variable domain, remainder taken from reference TRBV2 and TRBJ1-4, is EPEVTQTPSHQVTQMGQEVILRCVPISNHLYFYWYRQILGQKVEFLVSFYNNEISEKSEIFDDQFSVERPDGSNFTLKIRSTKLEDSAMYFCASSVKPNEKLFFGSGTQLSVL.

This chain connects TRBV14 to TRBJ2-3, with D possibly being TRBD1 (7 bases). Trimming removed 0 bases at V and 1 base at J, with 14 bases between. Germline-derived CDR1 and CDR2 are SGHDN and FVKESK. CDR3 length: 17 amino acids. CDR3: CASSQDSGGQGTDTQYF. CDR3 nucleotide sequence: TGTGCCAGCAGCCAAGATTCAGGGGGGCAAGGCACAGATACGCAGTATTTT. The full variable domain, completed using reference TRBV14 and TRBJ2-3, is EAGVTQFPSHSVIEKGQTVTLRCDPISGHDNLYWYRRVMGKEIKFLLHFVKESKQDESGMPNNRFLAERTGGTYSTLKVQPAELEDSGVYFCASSQDSGGQGTDTQYFGPGTRLTVL.

The chain joins TRBV7-9 to TRBJ2-1, with D tentatively TRBD1 (6 bases). This CDR3 has 15 residues. Trimming took off 4 bases at V and 4 bases at J, with 14 bases between the two ends. Germline V gives CDR1 SEHNR, CDR2 FQNEAQ (reference sequence). CDR3 loop: CASSSPPDRYNEQFF. DNA for the CDR3: TGTGCCAGCAGCTCCCCCCCCGACAGGTACAATGAGCAGTTCTTC.